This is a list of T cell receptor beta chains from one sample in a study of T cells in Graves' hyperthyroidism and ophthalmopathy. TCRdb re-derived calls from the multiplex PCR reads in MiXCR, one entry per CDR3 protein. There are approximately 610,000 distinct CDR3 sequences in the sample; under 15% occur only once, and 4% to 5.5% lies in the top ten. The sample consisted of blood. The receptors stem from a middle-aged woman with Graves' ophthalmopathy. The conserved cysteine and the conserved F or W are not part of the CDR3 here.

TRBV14 ASSQVENTEAF
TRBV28 ASASGETANYGYT
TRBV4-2 ASSRRLAGGKETQY
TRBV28 ASRSPTKRHEQY
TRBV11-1 ASSPGQGVTFSGYT
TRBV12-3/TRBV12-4 ASSLLAPVSGANVLT
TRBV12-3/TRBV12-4 ASSQLPGGLSYEQY
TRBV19 ASSDGTFYEQY
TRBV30 AWSFGQGKIANYGYT
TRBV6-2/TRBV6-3 ASSYGRGLARNTEAF
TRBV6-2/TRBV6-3 ASSYSKLKWISGANVLT
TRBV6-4 ASSRFGTGGGLGNQPQH
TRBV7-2 ASSLRLAGPREQY
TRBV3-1 ASSHSGTEAF
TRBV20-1 SAIRDSYNEQF
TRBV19 ASSIEAGAGNEQF
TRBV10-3 AIRGTDGYEQY
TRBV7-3 ASSRAPTIYNEQF
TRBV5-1 ASSQFTGVGELF
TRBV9 ASSVTMDPETQY
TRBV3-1 ASSPYRVGTGELF
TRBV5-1 ASSLAQGQGTSSYEQY
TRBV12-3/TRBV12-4 ASSHPRNTEAF
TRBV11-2 ASSLTGTGETQY
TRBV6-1 ASKDGQAGNQPQH
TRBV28 ASRTTGKGVETQY
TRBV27 ASSGGFLYGYT
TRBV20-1 SARGGGRQGGQETQY
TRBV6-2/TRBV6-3 ASAPSRNTGELF
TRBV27 ASSTSVHLASTEAF
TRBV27 ASSPRTGGVLSGANVLT
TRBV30 AWSQGSTYEQY
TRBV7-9 ASSRRPPQETQY
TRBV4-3 ASSQARDSYEQY
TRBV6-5 ASSYVGTGSGNTIY
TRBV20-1 SARDVGETQY
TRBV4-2 ASSQQGNSGNTIY
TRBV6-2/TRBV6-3 ASTFDRFYEQY
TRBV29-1 SYRRQGAYEQY
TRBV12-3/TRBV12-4 ASSPRGSPLISYT
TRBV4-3 ASSLMTGGESAEAF
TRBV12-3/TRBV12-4 ASSKARTGPGELF
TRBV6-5 ASSWTSVSTGELF
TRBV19 ASSIERAPGTEAF
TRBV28 ASRNYRPSLNTEAF
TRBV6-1 ASSESGTSQETQY
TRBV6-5 ASSYSGGRGSYGYT
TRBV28 ASSSAGVLYEQY
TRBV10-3 AISESNRVETQY
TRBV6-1 ASRWDRGIHEQY
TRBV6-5 ASSYSAAGLAKNIQY
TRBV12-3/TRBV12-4 ASSLTGTFESQY
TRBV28 ASSGQGRSYEQY